This T cell receptor beta chain was found in a study of cytomegalovirus exposure and HLA in healthy donors. Study-level information: Researchers previously reported finding more than 100 million unique TCR beta sequences from roughly 180 million T cells. Around 89 million unique TCRs from HLA-typed donors made up an early data release.

The PCR contained 60 Vbeta and 13 Jbeta primers. Measured with immunoSEQ multiplex PCR; TCRdb has only the in-frame clones, and not every one. The repertoire holds about 130,000 clones, approximately 75% seen once, with about 4.4% in the top ten. Germline V lookup: CDR1 KGHSH, CDR2 LQKENI. This CDR3 is built from 15 residues. V shed 2 bases and J shed 6 bases, with 14 bases lying between them. This chain joins TRBV18 and TRBJ2-4; D may be TRBD2 (5 bases). This TCR came from a man over 45 in good health and CMV-seropositive. Sequencing was carried out using PBMCs. CDR3 protein: CASSPSPSRVNIQYF. The DNA for the CDR3 is TGTGCCAGCTCACCATCTCCATCGAGGGTAAACATTCAGTACTTC.